This record looks at one T cell receptor beta chain sequence and its context. As yet, its antigen is unknown. Mismatch with germline at one junction end may stem from a read error. The data stem from a study of T cell repertoires in cytomegalovirus infection. Study summary: A matching HLA type, together with CMV infection, was signaled by public TCR beta signatures.

TCRdb reprocessed the reads via MiXCR and lists one record per CDR3 protein. Of approximately 190,000 distinct CDR3 sequences in the sample, approximately 28% were seen once. The germline gives CDR1 ENHRY, CDR2 SYGVKD. The CDR3 is made up of 14 amino acids. Study results and caveats: Cumulative public TCR beta family frequency identified carriers of CMV plus the relevant HLA. There were HLA-C-restricted CMV-specific TCR beta clonotypes dominating the ex vivo response.

This chain uses TRBV10-3 with TRBJ2-7, with a tentative D call TRBD2 (5 bases). What was sequenced was PBMCs. This TCR was sampled from a human donor in good health (CMV status not recorded). Some clones in this sample may be carry-over from other donors' samples. The CDR3 coding sequence is TGTGACATCAGTGAGTCGGGGAAGGGCTACGAGCAGTACTTC. Its translation is CDISESGKGYEQYF.